This record concerns one TCR beta chain sequence. Its antigen is as yet unknown. Trimming shortened V by 2 bases and J by 9 bases, and 10 bases separated the two germline ends. The germline gives CDR1 MNHEY, CDR2 SMNVEV (reference sequence). The CDR3 loop spans 13 amino acids. The data originate from a study of T cell changes during pregnancy in multiple sclerosis. Generated by immunoSEQ multiplex PCR, the TCRdb table keeps only in-frame clones and is missing some. The table lists 450 or so clones, about 70% of them singletons. The clonotype was recovered from a female patient with multiple sclerosis, enrolled in a pregnancy study. Some clones in this sample may be carry-over from other donors' samples. The specimen was cultured CD4+ T cells. The gene calls are TRBV27 and TRBJ1-4; D unresolved. CDR3 loop: CASSLEEGKKLFF. The CDR3 DNA is TGTGCCAGCAGTTTAGAGGAGGGAAAAAAACTGTTTTTT.